These 31 T cell receptor beta chains were all obtained from the same sample, sequenced in a study of blood T cell repertoires in COVID-19. Sequenced by immunoSEQ multiplex PCR; TCRdb stores in-frame clones only, minus some. The sample lists roughly 79,000 clones; over 80% were seen once. Sequenced material: peripheral blood. These receptor sequences come from a man aged 45 to 65 with acute or convalescent COVID-19.

The chain links TRBV3-1 (or the pseudogene TRBV3-2) to TRBJ2-1; 7 nucleotides agree with TRBD2. CDR1 is LGHDT and CDR2 is YNNKEL in the germline V gene (reference sequence). V dropped 1 base and J dropped 9; count of bases not matched to a gene: 9. This CDR3 comprises 15 residues. As DNA, the CDR3 is TGTGCCAGCAGCCAAGGGGGGACTATGGTTGGTGAGCAGTTCTTC. It is translated as CASSQGGTMVGEQFF.

The rearrangement joins TRBV25-1 to TRBJ2-5; 8 bases agree with TRBD2. This CDR3 is built from 14 residues. V lost 2 bases and J lost 5; bases outside the gene matches: 4. Germline values: CDR1 MGHDK, CDR2 SYGVNS. CDR3 bases: TGTGCCAGCAGTGAAACGCGGGAGGCGGAGACCCAGTACTTC. This sequence encodes CASSETREAETQYF.

J is TRBJ2-1 and V is TRBV19, with TRBD1 matching 7 bases. The CDR3 consists of 16 residues. The germline V gene has CDR1 LNHDA and CDR2 SQIVND (reference sequence). V was clipped by 3 bases and J by 1 base; unmatched bases: 6. The CDR3 here is CASSIASRGSYNEQFF. As DNA, the CDR3 is TGTGCCAGTAGTATTGCTTCCAGGGGGTCCTACAATGAGCAGTTCTTC.

This sequence joins TRBV2 and TRBJ2-3; 8 nucleotides agree with TRBD2. Germline CDR1 SNHLY, CDR2 FYNNEI. The J segment lost 2 bases and the V segment lost 5 bases, leaving 6 bases of the junction unmatched. The CDR3 spans 15 residues. CDR3 amino acids: CASSLGGVYTDTQYF. CDR3 DNA: TGTGCCAGCAGTCTCGGGGGGGTATACACAGATACGCAGTATTTT.

This clone appeared a single time. V usage is TRBV7-6 and J usage is TRBJ2-3; TRBD2 agrees at 14 bases. The CDR3 runs 19 residues. V lost 5 bases and J lost 1; bases outside the gene matches: 11. The germline gives CDR1 SGHVS, CDR2 FNYEAQ. The CDR3 nucleotides are TGTGCCAGCAGCCCATCGACTAGCGGGAGGGCCGCGGGCACAGATACGCAGTATTTT. Translated: CASSPSTSGRAAGTDTQYF. The full variable domain, completed using reference TRBV7-6 and TRBJ2-3, is GAGVSQSPRYKVTKRGQDVALRCDPISGHVSLYWYRQALGQGPEFLTYFNYEAQQDKSGLPNDRFSAERPEGSISTLTIQRTEQRDSAMYRCASSPSTSGRAAGTDTQYFGPGTRLTVL.

This chain connects TRBV6-1 to TRBJ2-7; weak D call: TRBD1 (7 bases). CDR3 size: 15 residues. Looked up from germline, CDR1 is MNHNS and CDR2 is SASEGT. V lost 3 bases and J lost 4, with 16 bases in between. CDR3 DNA: TGTGCCAGCAGTGAGGGAGGACAGGCGATATACGAGCAGTACTTC. It translates to CASSEGGQAIYEQYF.

The V call is TRBV2, the J call TRBJ1-5, with D unclear. The CDR3 covers 14 residues. Germline V gene lookup returns CDR1 SNHLY and CDR2 FYNNEI. V was clipped by 2 bases and J by 5 bases, with 10 bases between them. CDR3 sequence: CASSEWRPDQPQHF. The DNA for the CDR3 is TGTGCCAGCAGTGAATGGAGACCAGATCAGCCCCAGCATTTT.

This rearrangement joins TRBV18 to TRBJ1-2, with 8 bases fitting TRBD1. J was trimmed by 5 bases and V by 4 bases; bases with no gene match: 6. The CDR3 is made up of 14 amino acids. The germline CDR1 and CDR2 sequences are KGHSH and LQKENI. The CDR3 sequence: CASSLATGAYGYTF. The CDR3 DNA reads TGTGCCAGCTCACTGGCGACAGGGGCTTATGGCTACACCTTC.

V usage is TRBV7-9 and J usage is TRBJ2-1, with 7 bases that match TRBD2. Germline V gives CDR1 SEHNR, CDR2 FQNEAQ (reference sequence). The CDR3 spans 17 residues. The trim removed 0 bases at V and 4 bases at J, leaving 9 bases unmatched. CDR3 sequence: CASSLAVAGDGYNEQFF. The DNA of the CDR3 is TGTGCCAGCAGCTTAGCGGTGGCGGGAGATGGTTACAATGAGCAGTTCTTC.

The chain recombines TRBV4-1 with TRBJ1-1; 7 bases line up with TRBD1. Trimming cost V 3 bases and J 6 bases; bases outside gene matches: 7. There are 14 residues in the CDR3. CDR1 MGHRA and CDR2 YSYEKL come from the germline V gene. CDR3 sequence: CASSQHRGSAEAFF. CDR3 bases: TGCGCCAGCAGCCAGCACAGGGGTAGCGCTGAAGCTTTCTTT.

The chain joins TRBV6-2 or TRBV6-3 to TRBJ1-2; D gene unclear. The length of the CDR3 is 12 residues. Germline V gene sequence: CDR1 MNHEY, CDR2 SVGEGT. Trimming shortened V by 7 bases and J by 10 bases, and 16 bases separated the two germline ends. The CDR3 loop reads CASTPSRQIYTF. As DNA, the CDR3 is TGTGCCAGCACCCCCTCCCGACAAATCTACACCTTC.

The chain joins TRBV9 to TRBJ2-5; no clear D gene. Germline lookup yields CDR1 SGDLS and CDR2 YYNGEE. The CDR3 covers 15 residues. Trimming cost V 1 base and J 2 bases, with 12 bases left between them. This chain's CDR3 is CASSVTALSQETQYF. In DNA, the CDR3 is TGTGCCAGCAGCGTAACAGCACTTTCGCAAGAGACCCAGTACTTC.

This rearrangement joins TRBV2 to TRBJ1-1; perhaps TRBD1 as D (6 bases). CDR3 length: 12 residues. With 5 bases removed from V and 4 bases from J, the gap between germline ends came to 8 bases. Germline loops: CDR1 SNHLY, CDR2 FYNNEI. The DNA for the CDR3 is TGTGCCAGCAGTCAGGGGATCACTGAAGCTTTCTTT. Encoded protein: CASSQGITEAFF.

The rearrangement links TRBV19 to TRBJ2-7; D is perhaps TRBD1 (5 bases). Germline-derived CDR1 and CDR2 are LNHDA and SQIVND (reference sequence). V was shortened by 6 bases and J by 3 bases, with 18 bases between the two germline ends. The CDR3 has 15 amino acids. The CDR3 here is CASRDGAAQSYEQYF. The CDR3, as DNA: TGTGCCAGTAGAGATGGGGCCGCTCAAAGCTACGAGCAGTACTTC.

The V gene is TRBV7-9, the J gene TRBJ1-4; 8 nucleotides agree with TRBD1. The J segment lost 7 bases and the V segment lost 4 bases, leaving 5 bases of the junction unmatched. CDR1 is SEHNR, CDR2 FQNEAQ, per germline (reference sequence). This CDR3 contains 14 residues. The CDR3 DNA reads TGTGCCAGCAGCTCGGACAGGGTGGTTGAAAAACTGTTTTTT. It yields the protein CASSSDRVVEKLFF.

This clone was seen only once. The chain uses TRBV11-1 and TRBJ2-1; 14 bases align to TRBD2. The CDR3 consists of 14 residues. Germline CDR1 and CDR2: SGHAT and FQDESV (reference sequence). After removal of 5 bases from V and 9 bases from J, the junction contained 3 bases not matched to a gene. The CDR3 nucleotides are TGTGCCAGCAGCCGGACTAGCGGGGGGTTTGAGCAGTTCTTC. Its protein is CASSRTSGGFEQFF.

The chain has TRBV28 and TRBJ2-7; 7 bases are a match to TRBD1. The CDR3 is made up of 13 amino acids. J was trimmed by 3 bases and V by 6 bases; bases with no gene match: 5. Germline lookup yields CDR1 MDHEN and CDR2 SYDVKM. CDR3: CASRGQRNYEQYF. For the CDR3, the DNA is TGTGCCAGCAGGGGACAGAGAAACTACGAGCAGTACTTC.

The rearrangement joins TRBV7-9 to TRBJ1-1; D might be TRBD1 (5 bases). Germline-derived CDR1 and CDR2 are SEHNR and FQNEAQ (reference sequence). V was shortened by 3 bases and J by 0 bases, with 11 bases between the two germline ends. The CDR3 runs to 15 residues. The CDR3 DNA reads as TGTGCCAGCAGCTTGATAGGGGCTCTGAACACTGAAGCTTTCTTT. Protein sequence: CASSLIGALNTEAFF. Supplemented by reference TRBV7-9 and TRBJ1-1, the full variable domain reads DTGVSQNPRHKITKRGQNVTFRCDPISEHNRLYWYRQTLGQGPEFLTYFQNEAQLEKSRLLSDRFSAERPKGSFSTLEIQRTEQGDSAMYLCASSLIGALNTEAFFGQGTRLTVV.

The chain carries TRBV6-2 or TRBV6-3 and TRBJ2-1; maybe TRBD1 (7 bases). The CDR3 is 13 amino acids. V was trimmed by 2 bases and J by 9 bases, leaving 11 bases between them. Germline V gene data show CDR1 as MNHEY and CDR2 as SVGEGT. This chain's CDR3 is CASSYRQGGEQFF. CDR3 in DNA: TGTGCCAGCAGTTACCGGCAGGGGGGTGAGCAGTTCTTC.

The rearrangement uses TRBV6-5 and TRBJ2-5, with 8 bases that match TRBD1. Germline V gene lookup returns CDR1 MNHEY and CDR2 SVGAGI. CDR3 length equals 14 residues. J lost 4 bases, V lost 4 bases, and 5 bases had no gene match. The CDR3 DNA follows: TGTGCCAGCAGTTCCATCGACAGGGGAGAGACCCAGTACTTC. This sequence encodes CASSSIDRGETQYF.

The chain links TRBV4-2 to TRBJ2-3, with 9 bases matching TRBD2. The trim removed 0 bases at V and 1 base at J, leaving 2 bases unmatched. Germline loops: CDR1 LGHNA, CDR2 YNFKEQ. The CDR3 extends over 16 amino acids. The CDR3 sequence is CASSQEAGGRTDTQYF. The CDR3, as DNA: TGTGCCAGCAGCCAAGAGGCGGGGGGGCGCACAGATACGCAGTATTTT.

This chain joins TRBV9 and TRBJ1-2, with 7 bases identical to TRBD1. CDR3 length: 16 residues. Germline V CDR1 and CDR2: SGDLS, YYNGEE. The V and J ends lost 6 bases and 0 bases, in that order; junction bases with no gene match: 11. The CDR3 here is CASNNDRVISNYGYTF. In DNA, the CDR3 is TGTGCCAGCAACAATGACAGGGTAATTTCTAACTATGGCTACACCTTC.

The chain has TRBV7-9 and TRBJ2-1, with a weak D call TRBD1 (7 bases). The V gene's germline CDR1 is SEHNR and CDR2 FQNEAQ (reference sequence). Trimming removed 3 bases at V and 8 bases at J, with 14 bases between. CDR3 length: 14 amino acids. In DNA form, the CDR3 reads TGTGCCAGCAGCTTCATCCGCGGGACAGATGAGCAGTTCTTC. This codes for CASSFIRGTDEQFF.

This clone occurred a few times. The V gene is TRBV28, the J gene TRBJ2-7; 9 bases agree with TRBD2. The CDR3 runs to 15 residues. Germline CDR1 and CDR2: MDHEN and SYDVKM. The trim removed 3 bases at V and 5 bases at J, leaving 8 bases unmatched. The chain's CDR3 is CASSFYAGGSHEQYF. CDR3 bases: TGTGCCAGCAGTTTCTACGCGGGGGGGTCCCACGAGCAGTACTTC.

The rearrangement uses TRBV9 and TRBJ2-7; 7 bases fit TRBD1. The CDR3 has 14 residues. Germline V gives CDR1 SGDLS, CDR2 YYNGEE. Trimming at V came to 6 bases and at J to 2 bases, leaving 8 bases not matched to a gene. The CDR3 loop reads CASNRQGSTYEQYF. In nucleotides, the CDR3 is TGTGCCAGCAACCGACAGGGATCAACCTACGAGCAGTACTTC.

The chain joins TRBV3-1 (or the pseudogene TRBV3-2) to TRBJ1-3; 7 positions match TRBD1. V lost 6 bases and J lost 4; bases outside the gene matches: 6. The CDR3 extends over 14 amino acids. Germline assignment: CDR1 LGHDT and CDR2 YNNKEL (reference sequence). Here the CDR3 reads CASSITGEGNTIYF. In nucleotides, the CDR3 is TGTGCCAGCAGTATTACAGGGGAAGGAAACACCATATATTTT.

The chain links TRBV28 to TRBJ1-2, with TRBD1 as a possible D gene (6 bases). Germline V CDR1 and CDR2: MDHEN, SYDVKM. Trimming pared 7 bases from V and 5 bases from J, leaving 8 bases between. The CDR3 totals 11 residues. In DNA, the CDR3 is TGTGCCAGCATGGGACAATATGGCTACACCTTC. Protein: CASMGQYGYTF.

The genes are TRBV7-7 and TRBJ2-2; D unresolved. This CDR3 contains 16 residues. CDR1 and CDR2 (germline): SSHAT, FNYEAQ (reference sequence). V lost 5 bases and J lost 0, with 13 bases in between. This CDR3 is CASSAQSPPNTGELFF. Here the CDR3 DNA reads TGTGCCAGCAGCGCCCAGTCCCCCCCGAACACCGGGGAGCTGTTTTTT.

The V gene is TRBV27, the J gene TRBJ2-6, with TRBD1 as a possible D gene (6 bases). Germline assignment: CDR1 MNHEY and CDR2 SMNVEV (reference sequence). The CDR3 is 15 amino acids. The ends were cut back, 6 bases at V and 0 bases at J, with 9 bases in the middle. The CDR3 bases are TGTGCCAGCAGGTTACAGGGCTCTGGGGCCAACGTCCTGACTTTC. Translation gives CASRLQGSGANVLTF.

The chain carries TRBV11-2 and TRBJ1-2; 9 bases are shared with TRBD1. The junction had 10 bases not matched to a gene; V was cut back by 5 bases and J by 3 bases. Germline V lookup: CDR1 SGHAT, CDR2 FQNNGV. This CDR3 comprises 16 residues. The CDR3 is CASSPNYRGRDYGYTF. As DNA, the CDR3 is TGTGCCAGCAGCCCAAATTACAGGGGGCGCGACTATGGCTACACCTTC.

This chain uses TRBV9 with TRBJ2-2; TRBD1 is a possible D gene (5 bases). Germline assignment: CDR1 SGDLS and CDR2 YYNGEE. The CDR3 totals 13 residues. Trimming left V 4 bases short and J 6 bases short, with 10 bases between. CDR3: CASSPQGAGELFF. CDR3 DNA sequence: TGTGCCAGCAGCCCTCAGGGTGCCGGGGAGCTGTTTTTT.